This note documents a single TCR beta chain sequence. Its antigen remains unknown. This sample stems from a study of T cells in Graves' hyperthyroidism and ophthalmopathy. Study-wide points: Most clonotypes that expanded in the thyroid above 0.001 also showed up in blood. In simple terms, a model built on 13 V-J features told ophthalmopathy apart from stable hyperthyroidism.

It was considered stable Graves' hyperthyroidism when ophthalmopathy did not progress within 18 months. From more than 9.5 ml of fresh peripheral blood, PBMCs were isolated. RNA transcripts served as the template for amplifying TCR beta CDR3 regions. The primer set for the first-round RT-PCR of the TCR CDR3 was HTBI. TCRdb used MiXCR to reprocess the multiplex PCR reads, holding one entry per CDR3 protein. The sample records 480,000 or so distinct CDR3 sequences, 13% to 15% being singletons. CDR1 and CDR2 (germline): SGHKS, YYEKEE (reference sequence). The length of the CDR3 is 16 residues. V lost 0 bases to trimming and J lost 6 bases; unmatched junction nucleotides: 8.

The sequencing sample was made of blood. The chain carries TRBV5-5 and TRBJ2-1; 8 nucleotides agree with TRBD1. The receptor comes from a woman under 30 with Graves' hyperthyroidism. The CDR3 region has the DNA TGTGCCAGCAGCTTGGTCTTTCAGGGGGCTGGCAATGAGCAGTTCTTC. Its translation is CASSLVFQGAGNEQFF. The full variable domain, rest sourced from reference TRBV5-5 and TRBJ2-1, is DAGVTQSPTHLIKTRGQQVTLRCSPISGHKSVSWYQQVLGQGPQFIFQYYEKEERGRGNFPDRFSARQFPNYSSELNVNALLLGDSALYLCASSLVFQGAGNEQFFGPGTRLTVL.